What follows are 18 T cell receptor beta chains derived from one specimen sequenced in a study of blood T cell repertoires in COVID-19. Data came from immunoSEQ multiplex PCR; TCRdb stores just in-frame clones and leaves some out. The table has 60,000 to 90,000 clones, roughly 85% seen once. The specimen was peripheral blood. The receptors were sampled from a woman older than 75 with active or convalescent COVID-19.

This clone was recorded once. The rearrangement uses TRBV29-1 and TRBJ2-1, with 7 bases aligning to TRBD2. V shed 4 bases and J 1 base; nucleotides not matched to a gene: 4. From germline, CDR1 is SQVTM and CDR2 ANQGSEA. This CDR3 contains 14 residues. The CDR3 nucleotides are TGCAGCGTTGTGGGGGGGGTTTCCTACAATGAGCAGTTCTTC. This gives the protein CSVVGGVSYNEQFF.

The count of this clone is one. This chain joins TRBV11-2 and TRBJ2-7; tentative D call: TRBD1 (6 bases). V shed 5 bases and J shed 3 bases, with 11 bases lying between them. The germline CDR1 and CDR2 sequences are SGHAT and FQNNGV. The CDR3 totals 13 residues. The CDR3 DNA reads as TGTGCCAGCAGCCTTCGAGGGGGCTACGAGCAGTACTTC. Its translation is CASSLRGGYEQYF.

The chain couples TRBV7-2 to TRBJ2-7, with unresolved D. This CDR3 has 15 amino acids. The germline V gene encodes CDR1 SGHTA and CDR2 FQGNSA. Trimming cost V 1 base and J 1 base, with 11 bases left between them. CDR3 protein: CASSLVVDLSYEQYF. The CDR3 nucleotides read TGTGCCAGCAGCTTAGTCGTAGACTTATCCTACGAGCAGTACTTC.

The CDR3 is CASSRRTGDIQYF. In DNA form, the CDR3 reads TGTGCCAGCAGTCGAAGGACAGGGGACATTCAGTACTTC. The chain uses TRBV27 and TRBJ2-4; 9 bases map to TRBD1. The J segment lost 8 bases and the V segment lost 5 bases, leaving 4 bases of the junction unmatched. The CDR3 is made up of 13 amino acids. Germline loops: CDR1 MNHEY, CDR2 SMNVEV (reference sequence).

V and J are TRBV2 and TRBJ1-1; D remains ambiguous. Trimming removed 2 bases from V and 4 bases from J, with 11 bases in between. This CDR3 region has 14 residues. Germline-derived CDR1 and CDR2 are SNHLY and FYNNEI. The CDR3 DNA follows: TGTGCCAGCAGTGAAAGCGGCCGAGTCACTGAAGCTTTCTTT. Translated, it gives CASSESGRVTEAFF.

This chain joins TRBV13 and TRBJ1-2; no clear D. V shed 5 bases and J shed 3 bases, with 16 bases lying between them. Germline CDR1 reads PRHDT; CDR2 reads FYEKMQ (reference sequence). The CDR3 is 15 residues long. The CDR3 loop reads CASSRAGRFDYGYTF. The CDR3 region has the DNA TGTGCCAGCAGCCGAGCTGGGCGATTTGACTATGGCTACACCTTC.

The genes are TRBV3-1 (or the pseudogene TRBV3-2) and TRBJ2-1; D might be TRBD1 (5 bases). V lost 0 bases and J lost 4, with 10 bases in between. CDR1 and CDR2 from the germline V gene are LGHDT and YNNKEL (reference sequence). The CDR3 contains 15 residues. The CDR3 sequence is CASSQEQVPYNEQFF. The CDR3 nucleotides are TGTGCCAGCAGCCAAGAACAGGTCCCTTACAATGAGCAGTTCTTC.

V and J are TRBV3-1 (or the pseudogene TRBV3-2) and TRBJ1-2, with TRBD1 matching over 10 bases. J was trimmed by 4 bases and V by 4 bases; bases with no gene match: 9. This CDR3 is 16 amino acids long. CDR1 is LGHDT and CDR2 is YNNKEL in the germline V gene (reference sequence). CDR3: CASSPLGTGASYGYTF. CDR3 coding DNA: TGTGCCAGCAGCCCCCTAGGGACAGGGGCGAGCTATGGCTACACCTTC.

This rearrangement joins TRBV4-1 to TRBJ2-3; 8 bases match TRBD1. In germline, CDR1 is MGHRA, CDR2 YSYEKL. The CDR3 sequence is 13 residues long. Trimming cost V 4 bases and J 9 bases; bases outside gene matches: 6. The CDR3 loop is CASSPGGQGTQYF. The CDR3 region has the DNA TGCGCCAGCAGCCCTGGCGGACAGGGAACGCAGTATTTT.

The gene calls are TRBV6-5 and TRBJ2-1; 12 bases fit TRBD2. The CDR3 has 14 amino acids. Trimming cost V 6 bases and J 6 bases; bases outside gene matches: 3. The germline CDR1 and CDR2 sequences are MNHEY and SVGAGI. The CDR3 region is CASRSLAGGNEQFF. The DNA of the CDR3 is TGTGCCAGCAGATCACTAGCGGGAGGCAATGAGCAGTTCTTC.

This chain joins TRBV19 and TRBJ2-5; D is possibly TRBD1 (8 bases). The CDR3 loop spans 15 amino acids. Trimming shortened V by 4 bases and J by 10 bases, and 22 bases separated the two germline ends. Per the germline V gene, CDR1 is LNHDA and CDR2 is SQIVND (reference sequence). This chain's CDR3 is CASSTGTGAGSDQYF. CDR3 nucleotides: TGTGCCAGTAGTACGGGGACAGGAGCGGGGTCGGACCAGTACTTC.

There are a few counts of this clone. The V gene is TRBV19, the J gene TRBJ2-3; TRBD2 aligns across 10 bases. Germline CDR1 reads LNHDA; CDR2 reads SQIVND (reference sequence). This CDR3 is built from 12 residues. V shed 10 bases, J shed 7 bases, and the junction held 5 bases outside the gene matches. CDR3 sequence reads: CATSGSGNTQYF. CDR3 in DNA: TGTGCCACTAGCGGGAGTGGGAATACGCAGTATTTT.

The CDR3 is CASSSGQIDYNEQFF. As DNA, the CDR3 is TGCGCCAGCAGCTCTGGACAGATTGACTACAATGAGCAGTTCTTC. The chain is built from TRBV5-1 and TRBJ2-1; D is perhaps TRBD1 (6 bases). The V gene lost 3 bases and the J gene lost 3 bases, with 13 bases spanning the gap. The germline V gene has CDR1 SGHRS and CDR2 YFSETQ. This CDR3 has 15 residues.

The genes are TRBV28 and TRBJ1-2; weak D call: TRBD1 (5 bases). This CDR3 spans 13 amino acids. Trimming removed 6 bases at V and 4 bases at J, with 12 bases between. The V gene's germline CDR1 is MDHEN and CDR2 SYDVKM. CDR3 in amino acids: CASRRRGSYGYTF. The CDR3 bases are TGTGCCAGCAGAAGGAGGGGCTCCTATGGCTACACCTTC.

CDR3 nucleotides: TGTGCCAGCAGCGTAGGAGGAGGGGGCCACAACACCGGGGAGCTGTTTTTT. Protein sequence: CASSVGGGGHNTGELFF. The V gene is TRBV9, the J gene TRBJ2-2; D is possibly TRBD1 (7 bases). In germline, CDR1 is SGDLS, CDR2 YYNGEE. Trimming pared 0 bases from V and 2 bases from J, leaving 14 bases between. The CDR3 contains 17 residues.

The CDR3 region is CASSPDRTETQYF. In DNA form, the CDR3 reads TGTGCCAGCAGTCCTGACAGGACGGAGACCCAGTACTTC. This chain joins TRBV7-2 and TRBJ2-5; weak D call: TRBD1 (6 bases). The CDR3 has 13 amino acids. V lost 6 bases and J lost 5, with 13 bases in between. The germline CDR1 and CDR2 sequences are SGHTA and FQGNSA.

This sequence joins TRBV10-3 and TRBJ2-2; tentative D call: TRBD2 (6 bases). The V gene lost 4 bases and the J gene lost 6 bases, with 6 bases spanning the gap. This CDR3 has 12 amino acids. CDR1 is ENHRY, CDR2 SYGVKD, per germline. The DNA of the CDR3 is TGTGCCATCAGTGGGGGGGCCGGGGAGCTGTTTTTT. Its translation: CAISGGAGELFF.

This clone was observed a few times. The chain uses TRBV6-5 and TRBJ1-1; 7 nucleotides line up with TRBD1. Looked up from germline, CDR1 is MNHEY and CDR2 is SVGAGI. The CDR3 totals 13 residues. J was trimmed by 7 bases and V by 6 bases; bases with no gene match: 8. As DNA, the CDR3 is TGTGCCAGCAGCACCAGGGGGTGGAGTGAAGCTTTCTTT. Its translation is CASSTRGWSEAFF.